The 14 T cell receptor beta chains reported below all come from one sample, sequenced in a study of T cell responses to AZD1222 COVID-19 vaccine. Profiling relied on immunoSEQ multiplex PCR, and the TCRdb table lists in-frame clones only, not all of them. Found here are roughly 250,000 clones, approximately 95% of them singletons; the top ten hold roughly 0.5%. The sample was peripheral blood, taken on day 0 of AZD1222 vaccination. Receptors were obtained from an adult in good health.

This sequence joins TRBV6-4 and TRBJ1-5; D may be TRBD1 (5 bases). Germline CDR1 is MRHNA and CDR2 is SNTAGT. Trimming took 2 bases from V and 5 from J, leaving 10 bases between them. This CDR3 spans 14 amino acids. This chain's CDR3 is CASSDRGKDQPQHF. The CDR3 DNA is TGTGCCAGCAGTGACAGGGGCAAGGATCAGCCCCAGCATTTT.

This chain connects TRBV7-3 to TRBJ1-2, with 9 bases aligning to TRBD1. V shed 2 bases and J 6 bases; nucleotides not matched to a gene: 7. The CDR3 length is 15 residues. In germline, CDR1 is SGHTA, CDR2 FQGTGA. The CDR3 sequence: CASSLGPRDRDGYTF. CDR3 nucleotides: TGTGCCAGCAGCTTAGGTCCACGGGACAGGGATGGCTACACCTTC.

The J gene is TRBJ1-1, the V gene TRBV18; no reliable D call. CDR3 length: 13 residues. With 6 bases removed from V and 4 bases from J, the gap between germline ends came to 12 bases. The germline CDR1 and CDR2 sequences are KGHSH and LQKENI. The CDR3 DNA sequence: TGTGCCAGCTCTCTGGACCAAGGCACTGAAGCTTTCTTT. It specifies CASSLDQGTEAFF.

The J gene is TRBJ1-4, the V gene TRBV6-5; D gene ambiguous. V lost 10 bases to trimming and J lost 1 base, with 7 bases between them. The CDR3 sequence is 12 residues long. Germline V gives CDR1 MNHEY, CDR2 SVGAGI. The CDR3 nucleotides are TGTGCCACCCAGTTAACTAATGAAAAACTGTTTTTT. Protein sequence: CATQLTNEKLFF.

V is TRBV7-9 and J is TRBJ1-2; 11 nucleotides line up with TRBD1. CDR1 SEHNR and CDR2 FQNEAQ come from the germline V gene (reference sequence). The CDR3 runs to 17 residues. Trimming at V came to 5 bases and at J to 2 bases, leaving 10 bases not matched to a gene. CDR3 protein: CASSPDRGQGRNYGYTF. CDR3 bases: TGTGCCAGCAGCCCGGACAGGGGGCAGGGGAGGAACTATGGCTACACCTTC.

The V gene is TRBV5-1, the J gene TRBJ2-2, with 10 positions matching TRBD2. V gave up 4 bases and J gave up 1 base; unmatched junction bases: 4. CDR1 is SGHRS, CDR2 YFSETQ, per germline. The CDR3 runs 16 residues. As DNA, the CDR3 is TGCGCCAGCAGCAGCGTAGCGGGGGGGAACACCGGGGAGCTGTTTTTT. Translation: CASSSVAGGNTGELFF. Full variable domain (outside the CDR3, taken from reference TRBV5-1 and TRBJ2-2): KAGVTQTPRYLIKTRGQQVTLSCSPISGHRSVSWYQQTPGQGLQFLFEYFSETQRNKGNFPGRFSGRQFSNSRSEMNVSTLELGDSALYLCASSSVAGGNTGELFFGEGSRLTVL.

V is TRBV10-3 and J is TRBJ2-2; 8 bases fit TRBD2. The CDR3 is 13 amino acids. With V trimmed by 3 bases and J by 7 bases, 1 base remained unmatched. Germline V lookup: CDR1 ENHRY, CDR2 SYGVKD. CDR3 residues: CAISDGRGGELFF. Written as DNA, the CDR3 is TGTGCCATCAGTGACGGGAGGGGCGGGGAGCTGTTTTTT.

This clone was seen just once. This rearrangement joins TRBV7-6 to TRBJ2-7; no firm D call. Trimming pared 5 bases from V and 3 bases from J, leaving 14 bases between. The CDR3 is made up of 14 amino acids. Per the germline V gene, CDR1 is SGHVS and CDR2 is FNYEAQ. The CDR3 DNA reads as TGTGCCAGCAGCCCCTGGGAAGGCTACTACGAGCAGTACTTC. Protein: CASSPWEGYYEQYF.

The J gene is TRBJ2-7, the V gene TRBV27; 9 nucleotides align to TRBD2. CDR3 length equals 17 residues. Germline CDR1 reads MNHEY; CDR2 reads SMNVEV (reference sequence). V lost 4 bases to trimming and J lost 5 bases; unmatched junction nucleotides: 15. The DNA for the CDR3 is TGTGCCAGCAGTTCGACCTTTCTTATGCGGGAGGGAGACGAGCAGTACTTC. Protein: CASSSTFLMREGDEQYF.

A remark on this clone: The sample carries other DNA sequences with the same CDR3. The chain recombines TRBV6-2 or TRBV6-3 with TRBJ1-1; D remains ambiguous. The germline gives CDR1 MNHEY, CDR2 SVGEGT. The CDR3 is made up of 11 amino acids. V lost 2 bases and J 8 bases, leaving 6 bases between the germline ends. Written as DNA, the CDR3 is TGTGCCAGCAGTTACGGAGCGGAAGCTTTCTTT. Protein product: CASSYGAEAFF.

The V gene is TRBV7-9, the J gene TRBJ2-2; 9 nucleotides line up with TRBD2. V lost 5 bases and J lost 6; bases outside the gene matches: 16. Looked up from germline, CDR1 is SEHNR and CDR2 is FQNEAQ (reference sequence). This CDR3 is 18 amino acids long. CDR3 loop: CASSPPLGSGGLPGELFF. The CDR3 nucleotides are TGTGCCAGCAGCCCCCCCCTTGGTAGCGGGGGATTACCCGGGGAGCTGTTTTTT.

The chain recombines TRBV21-1 with TRBJ2-7; the table gives TRBD1 as D, unverified against the DNA. TRBV21-1 is annotated as a pseudogene. CDR3 size: 16 residues. This CDR3 is CASSDRTGWSLYEQYF. The CDR3 coding sequence is TGTGCCAGCAGCGACAGGACAGGGTGGTCTCTATACGAGCAGTACTTC.

The chain is built from TRBV9 and TRBJ1-2, with D perhaps TRBD1 (5 bases). Trimming removed 7 bases from V and 8 bases from J, with 12 bases in between. This CDR3 is built from 11 residues. Germline CDR1 and CDR2: SGDLS and YYNGEE. DNA for the CDR3: TGTGCCAGCGGGGGGGTCAGCGGCTACACCTTC. Translated, it gives CASGGVSGYTF. The entire variable domain, with the rest obtained from reference TRBV9 and TRBJ1-2, is as follows: DSGVTQTPKHLITATGQRVTLRCSPRSGDLSVYWYQQSLDQGLQFLIQYYNGEERAKGNILERFSAQQFPDLHSELNLSSLELGDSALYFCASGGVSGYTFGSGTRLTVV.

The rearrangement joins TRBV27 to TRBJ2-3; D gene unclear. From germline, CDR1 is MNHEY and CDR2 SMNVEV (reference sequence). The CDR3 has 13 amino acids. Trimming removed 1 base from V and 1 base from J, with 3 bases in between. The CDR3 reads CASSLFGTDTQYF. CDR3 nucleotides: TGTGCCAGCAGTTTATTCGGCACAGATACGCAGTATTTT.